These 15 T cell receptor beta chains were sequenced from one sample in a study of Ad26.COV2.S vaccination and SARS-CoV-2 variants. Clones were sequenced by immunoSEQ multiplex PCR, and TCRdb holds only the in-frame ones, with some missing. Altogether roughly 410,000 clones are present, about 83% being singletons, with the ten largest covering around 7%. The treatment here: roughly 18 received Ad26.COV2.S at low or high dose, single or two shots; several received placebo; per-sample allocation not given. Vaccine and placebo recipients were sampled on day 63 after the first injection. The sample consisted of peripheral blood, taken in a trial of Ad26.COV2.S vaccine versus placebo. Receptors were obtained from a person between 18 and 59 years old who received the Ad26.COV2.S COVID-19 vaccine or a placebo.

The CDR3: CAWSGPGGVAHEKLFF. The CDR3 DNA is TGTGCCTGGAGTGGTCCCGGTGGGGTGGCACATGAAAAACTGTTTTTT. This rearrangement joins TRBV30 to TRBJ1-4; D is unclear. V lost 1 base and J lost 6, with 18 bases in between. From germline, CDR1 is GTSNPN and CDR2 SVGIG (reference sequence). This CDR3 comprises 16 residues. The entire variable domain, with the rest obtained from reference TRBV30 and TRBJ1-4, is as follows: SQTIHQWPATLVQPVGSPLSLECTVEGTSNPNLYWYRQAAGRGLQLLFYSVGIGQISSEVPQNLSASRPQDRQFILSSKKLLLSDSGFYLCAWSGPGGVAHEKLFFGSGTQLSVL.

This clone turned up a few times. The chain carries TRBV5-4 and TRBJ1-1; the match to TRBD1 covers 7 bases. V trimming: 4 bases; J trimming: 7 bases; junction bases outside the gene matches: 13. This CDR3 is built from 15 residues. Germline CDR1 and CDR2: SGHNT and YYREEE (reference sequence). The DNA for the CDR3 is TGTGCCAGCAGCGTACCGGGACAGCGACTATTTGAAGCTTTCTTT. Amino acid sequence: CASSVPGQRLFEAFF.

This clone occurred a few times. V and J are TRBV27 and TRBJ1-2; no firm D call. The CDR3 loop spans 16 amino acids. V was trimmed by 0 bases and J by 7 bases, leaving 18 bases between them. Germline V lookup: CDR1 MNHEY, CDR2 SMNVEV (reference sequence). Here the CDR3 reads CASSLSDRFRSLGYTF. As DNA, the CDR3 is TGTGCCAGCAGTTTATCGGACCGTTTTAGGTCCCTTGGCTACACCTTC.

The V gene is TRBV19, the J gene TRBJ1-5, with 7 bases aligning to TRBD1. Germline V gives CDR1 LNHDA, CDR2 SQIVND (reference sequence). The CDR3 has 14 amino acids. Trimming removed 5 bases from V and 7 bases from J; junction bases left unmatched: 8. The CDR3 DNA reads as TGTGCCAGTAGTCCACAGGGGTTAGGGCAGCCCCAGCATTTT. It encodes CASSPQGLGQPQHF.

This clone was seen only a few times. The rearrangement joins TRBV5-6 to TRBJ2-4; 11 bases line up with TRBD1. This CDR3 comprises 14 residues. Losses at the gene ends were 6 bases for V and 8 bases for J; bases not matched to a gene: 7. Germline V lookup: CDR1 SGHDT, CDR2 YYEEEE. The CDR3 here is CASNGQGARYIQYF. The CDR3, as DNA: TGTGCCAGCAACGGACAGGGGGCCAGGTACATTCAGTACTTC.

V and J are TRBV18 and TRBJ2-1; D assignment may be TRBD1 or TRBD2 (6 bases each). The CDR3 consists of 12 residues. V was shortened by 1 base and J by 10 bases, with 8 bases between the two germline ends. Germline V gives CDR1 KGHSH, CDR2 LQKENI. CDR3 sequence (DNA): TGTGCCAGCTCACCACGGGGGGCCGAGCAGTTCTTC. Translation: CASSPRGAEQFF. The complete variable domain, with remaining parts taken from reference TRBV18 and TRBJ2-1, reads NAGVMQNPRHLVRRRGQEARLRCSPMKGHSHVYWYRQLPEEGLKFMVYLQKENIIDESGMPKERFSAEFPKEGPSILRIQQVVRGDSAAYFCASSPRGAEQFFGPGTRLTVL.

The rearrangement uses TRBV6-6 and TRBJ2-7; possibly TRBD2 for D (7 bases). V dropped 4 bases and J dropped 5 bases, with 21 bases sitting between them. The CDR3 is made up of 16 amino acids. From germline, CDR1 is MNHNY and CDR2 SVGAGI (reference sequence). This CDR3 reads CASSSTLRGGRHEQYF. The CDR3 coding sequence is TGTGCCAGCAGTTCCACTCTCAGGGGAGGGAGGCACGAGCAGTACTTC.

This clone was observed once. The chain carries TRBV29-1 and TRBJ2-7; D gene uncertain. V was clipped by 4 bases and J by 1 base, with 8 bases between them. The CDR3 length is 12 residues. Germline V lookup: CDR1 SQVTM, CDR2 ANQGSEA. The CDR3 DNA follows: TGCAGCGTTGTTCAAAGTTCCTACGAGCAGTACTTC. Protein: CSVVQSSYEQYF.

The count of this clone is one. The V gene is TRBV11-2, the J gene TRBJ1-6, with 7 bases identical to TRBD1. This CDR3 has 16 amino acids. Germline CDR1 SGHAT, CDR2 FQNNGV. After removal of 6 bases from V and 3 bases from J, the junction contained 8 bases not matched to a gene. CDR3 residues: CASRHRQGNYNSPLHF. DNA for the CDR3: TGTGCCAGCAGACATAGACAGGGCAACTATAATTCACCCCTCCACTTT.

The chain combines TRBV6-5 with TRBJ2-7; perhaps TRBD2 as D (7 bases). The CDR3 extends over 14 amino acids. Trimming pared 7 bases from V and 0 bases from J, leaving 13 bases between. Germline-derived CDR1 and CDR2 are MNHEY and SVGAGI. The CDR3 loop is CASMGGQSSYEQYF. The CDR3, as DNA: TGTGCCAGCATGGGGGGGCAGAGCTCCTACGAGCAGTACTTC.

This clone has just a few counts. As DNA, the CDR3 is TGTGCCAGCAGCTTTAGCGGGGCCCCAGATACGCAGTATTTT. As protein: CASSFSGAPDTQYF. This rearrangement joins TRBV7-6 to TRBJ2-3, with 8 bases that match TRBD2. The V segment lost 3 bases and the J segment 4 bases; nucleotides outside the gene matches: 3. Germline CDR1 SGHVS, CDR2 FNYEAQ. The CDR3 has 14 residues.

This clone has only a few counts. The J gene is TRBJ2-7, the V gene TRBV29-1; 7 bases map to TRBD1. In germline, CDR1 is SQVTM, CDR2 ANQGSEA. This CDR3 is 17 amino acids long. Unmatched junction bases numbered 20, after V lost 7 bases and J lost 2 bases. The CDR3 DNA is TGCAGCGCGAAGATACTGGATCACCGGGACAGCACCTACGAGCAGTACTTC. It is translated as CSAKILDHRDSTYEQYF.

The CDR3 nucleotides read TGTGCCAGCAGTTCTACAGGGGAGAGCACTGAAGCTTTCTTT. Protein sequence: CASSSTGESTEAFF. The chain couples TRBV27 to TRBJ1-1, with 7 bases matching TRBD1. Trimming removed 4 bases from V and 4 bases from J; junction bases left unmatched: 6. Germline CDR1 reads MNHEY; CDR2 reads SMNVEV (reference sequence). The CDR3 sequence is 14 residues long.

The chain links TRBV30 to TRBJ1-1; tentatively, D is TRBD1 (6 bases). The CDR3 spans 14 residues. CDR1 and CDR2 from the germline V gene are GTSNPN and SVGIG (reference sequence). Trimming shortened V by 2 bases and J by 7 bases, and 17 bases separated the two germline ends. DNA of the CDR3: TGTGCCTGGAGTCATGGGGGCGGAAGCTTTGAAGCTTTCTTT. Translating gives CAWSHGGGSFEAFF.

Only a few counts were recorded for this clone. The chain joins TRBV7-9 to TRBJ2-7; the D gene is possibly TRBD2 (5 bases). The length of the CDR3 is 12 residues. Germline CDR1 and CDR2: SEHNR and FQNEAQ (reference sequence). The V end lost 6 bases, the J end lost 3 bases, and 9 bases lay between the germline ends. The CDR3 is CASSYRGYEQYF. DNA for the CDR3: TGTGCCAGCAGTTACCGGGGCTACGAGCAGTACTTC.